The clone carrying this TCR beta chain was seen more than once but under ten times. The entry originates in a study of blood T cells in healthy people across ages. Using a J-beta primer mix together with a sample-barcoded 5' primer, a second PCR was run for roughly 7 to 11 cycles. TCRdb recomputed calls from the 5' RACE reads with MiXCR, one row per CDR3 protein. The profile shows roughly 930,000 distinct CDR3 sequences, approximately 49% of them singletons. Germline CDR1 and CDR2: SGHTA and FQGNSA. This CDR3 is built from 15 residues. After removal of 1 base from V and 8 bases from J, the junction contained 7 bases not matched to a gene.

The rearrangement links TRBV7-2 to TRBJ2-1, with TRBD1 matching over 8 bases. The TCR originated in a man aged 25-45 years in good health. The sequenced material came from blood. The CDR3 region is CASSLEAGGQDEQFF. The CDR3 DNA follows: TGTGCCAGCAGCTTAGAGGCAGGGGGCCAAGATGAGCAGTTCTTC.